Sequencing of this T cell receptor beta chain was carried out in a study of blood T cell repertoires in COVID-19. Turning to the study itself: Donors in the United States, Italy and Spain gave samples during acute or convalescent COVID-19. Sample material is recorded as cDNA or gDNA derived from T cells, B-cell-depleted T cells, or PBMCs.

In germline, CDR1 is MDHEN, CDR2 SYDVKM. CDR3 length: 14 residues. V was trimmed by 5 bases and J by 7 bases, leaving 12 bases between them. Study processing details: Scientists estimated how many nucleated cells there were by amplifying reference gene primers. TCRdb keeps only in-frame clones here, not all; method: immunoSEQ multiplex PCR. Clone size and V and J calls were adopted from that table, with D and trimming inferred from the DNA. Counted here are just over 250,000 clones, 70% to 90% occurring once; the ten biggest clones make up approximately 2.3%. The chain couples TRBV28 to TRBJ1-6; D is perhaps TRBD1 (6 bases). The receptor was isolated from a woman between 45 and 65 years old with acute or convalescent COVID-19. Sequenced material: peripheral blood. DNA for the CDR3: TGTGCCAGCAGTCTCACAGGGTCCAATTCACCCCTCCACTTT. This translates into CASSLTGSNSPLHF.